Each of the 7 T cell receptor beta chains below was sequenced from the same sample in a study of PD-1 blockade in classical Hodgkin lymphoma. The assay was immunoSEQ multiplex PCR, and TCRdb's table has in-frame clones only and misses some. The table has 15,000 to 20,000 clones, roughly 83% seen once; the top ten hold roughly 19%. After autologous stem cell transplantation all patients relapsed, and prior brentuximab vedotin exposure differed between cohorts. The sequencing used peripheral blood mononuclear cells (PBMCs), collected before the second cycle of nivolumab. All receptors derive from a human donor with classical Hodgkin lymphoma.

The CDR3 DNA is TGCGCCAGCAGCCCAAGGAAGGCAGGGTATACCCAAGAGACCCAGTACTTC. It encodes CASSPRKAGYTQETQYF. The rearrangement uses TRBV5-1 and TRBJ2-5; maybe TRBD1 (5 bases). The ends were cut back, 4 bases at V and 1 base at J, with 20 bases in the middle. The germline gives CDR1 SGHRS, CDR2 YFSETQ. The CDR3 is made up of 17 amino acids.

The rearrangement joins TRBV9 to TRBJ1-3; maybe TRBD1 (6 bases). This CDR3 has 17 amino acids. The germline gives CDR1 SGDLS, CDR2 YYNGEE. The V end was cut by 3 bases, the J end by 4 bases, with 20 bases between. The CDR3 bases are TGTGCCAGCAGCGCCCCTTTTAAAGGGGGAGCAGGAAACACCATATATTTT. It yields the protein CASSAPFKGGAGNTIYF.

The V gene is TRBV7-6, the J gene TRBJ2-5; perhaps TRBD1 as D (7 bases). Germline values: CDR1 SGHVS, CDR2 FNYEAQ. The CDR3 length is 16 residues. V gave up 4 bases and J gave up 2 bases, with 17 bases separating them. CDR3 residues: CASSWRDRTLQETQYF. The CDR3 coding sequence is TGTGCCAGCAGCTGGCGGGACAGAACCCTACAAGAGACCCAGTACTTC.

This chain links TRBV5-4 with TRBJ1-1; the D gene is possibly TRBD1 (5 bases). With 5 bases removed from V and 8 bases from J, the gap between germline ends came to 22 bases. Germline CDR1 and CDR2: SGHNT and YYREEE (reference sequence). CDR3 size: 15 residues. DNA for the CDR3: TGTGCCAGCAGTTCCGTACCCGGCCAGGGCGCGGAAGCTTTCTTT. This gives the protein CASSSVPGQGAEAFF.

This clone was counted a single time. CDR3 DNA: TGTGCCAGCAGCGCGTGGAACGGGGGTGGGACTGAAGCTTTCTTT. Amino acid sequence: CASSAWNGGGTEAFF. The J gene is TRBJ1-1, the V gene TRBV7-2, with D possibly matching TRBD1 (5 bases). The germline V and J ends were trimmed by 5 bases and 5 bases, with 18 bases remaining between them. Germline-derived CDR1 and CDR2 are SGHTA and FQGNSA. The CDR3 totals 15 residues.

This sequence joins TRBV5-4 and TRBJ2-7, with 7 bases fitting TRBD2. With 4 bases clipped from V and 0 bases from J, the junction kept 7 bases outside the gene matches. Looked up from germline, CDR1 is SGHNT and CDR2 is YYREEE (reference sequence). This CDR3 spans 15 amino acids. CDR3 residues: CASSPLGRSSYEQYF. The DNA for the CDR3 is TGTGCCAGCAGCCCCCTCGGGAGGAGCTCCTACGAGCAGTACTTC.

CDR3 loop: CAISEFGMSSEQYF. The CDR3 nucleotides are TGTGCCATCAGTGAGTTTGGGATGAGCAGCGAGCAGTACTTC. The chain uses TRBV10-3 and TRBJ2-7, with no clear D. Germline CDR1 reads ENHRY; CDR2 reads SYGVKD. Trimming shortened V by 1 base and J by 6 bases, and 13 bases separated the two germline ends. The CDR3 runs to 14 residues.